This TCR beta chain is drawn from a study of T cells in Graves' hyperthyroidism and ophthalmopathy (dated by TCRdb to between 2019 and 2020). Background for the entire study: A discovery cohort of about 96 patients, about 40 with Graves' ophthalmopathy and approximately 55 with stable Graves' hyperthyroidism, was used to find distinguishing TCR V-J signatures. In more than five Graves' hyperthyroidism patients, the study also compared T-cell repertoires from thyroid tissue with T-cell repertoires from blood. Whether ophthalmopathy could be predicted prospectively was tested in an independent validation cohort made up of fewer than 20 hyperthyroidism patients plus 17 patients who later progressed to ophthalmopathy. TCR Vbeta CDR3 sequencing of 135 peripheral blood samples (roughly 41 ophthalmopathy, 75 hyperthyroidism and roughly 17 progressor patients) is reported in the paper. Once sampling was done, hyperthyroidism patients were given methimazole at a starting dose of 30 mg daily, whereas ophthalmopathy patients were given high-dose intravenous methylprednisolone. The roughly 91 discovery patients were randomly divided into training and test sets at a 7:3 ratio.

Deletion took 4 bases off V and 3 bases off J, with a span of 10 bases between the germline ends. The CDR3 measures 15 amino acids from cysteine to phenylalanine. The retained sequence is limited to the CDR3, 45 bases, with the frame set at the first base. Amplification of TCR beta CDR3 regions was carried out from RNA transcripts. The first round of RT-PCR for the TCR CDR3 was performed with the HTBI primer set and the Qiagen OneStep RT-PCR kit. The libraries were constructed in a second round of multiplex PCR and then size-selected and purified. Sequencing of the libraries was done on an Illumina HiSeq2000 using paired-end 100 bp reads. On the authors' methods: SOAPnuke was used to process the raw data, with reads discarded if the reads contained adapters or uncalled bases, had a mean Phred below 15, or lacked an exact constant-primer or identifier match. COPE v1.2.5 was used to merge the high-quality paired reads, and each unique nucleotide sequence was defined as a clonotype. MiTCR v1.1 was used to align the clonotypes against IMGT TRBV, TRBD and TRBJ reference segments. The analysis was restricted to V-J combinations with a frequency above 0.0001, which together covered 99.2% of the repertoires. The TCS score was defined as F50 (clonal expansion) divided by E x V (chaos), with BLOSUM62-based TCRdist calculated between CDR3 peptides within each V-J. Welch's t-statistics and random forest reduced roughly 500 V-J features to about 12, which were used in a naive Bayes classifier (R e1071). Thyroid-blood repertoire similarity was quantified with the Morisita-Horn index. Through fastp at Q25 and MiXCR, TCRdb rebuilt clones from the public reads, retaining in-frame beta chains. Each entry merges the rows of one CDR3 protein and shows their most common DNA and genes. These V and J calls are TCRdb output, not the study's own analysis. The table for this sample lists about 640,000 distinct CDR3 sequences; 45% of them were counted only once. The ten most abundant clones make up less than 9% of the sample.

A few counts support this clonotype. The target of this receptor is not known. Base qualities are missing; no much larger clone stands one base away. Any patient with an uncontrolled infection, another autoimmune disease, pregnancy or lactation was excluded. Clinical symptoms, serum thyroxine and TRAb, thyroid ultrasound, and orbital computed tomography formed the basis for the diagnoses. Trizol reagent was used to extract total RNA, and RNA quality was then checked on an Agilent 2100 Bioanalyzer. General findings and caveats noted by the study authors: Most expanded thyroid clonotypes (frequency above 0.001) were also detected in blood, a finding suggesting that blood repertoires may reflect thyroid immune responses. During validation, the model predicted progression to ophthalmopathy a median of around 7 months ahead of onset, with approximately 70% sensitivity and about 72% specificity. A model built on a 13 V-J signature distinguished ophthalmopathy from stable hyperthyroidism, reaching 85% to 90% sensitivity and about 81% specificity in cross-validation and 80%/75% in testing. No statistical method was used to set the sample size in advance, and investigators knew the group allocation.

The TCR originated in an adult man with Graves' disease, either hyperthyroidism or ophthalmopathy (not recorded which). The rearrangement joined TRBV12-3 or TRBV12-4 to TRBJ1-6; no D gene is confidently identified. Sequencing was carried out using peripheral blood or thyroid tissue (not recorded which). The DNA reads TGTGCCAGCAGTTCCGGGCCCAACTATAATTCACCCCTCCACTTT. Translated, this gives CASSSGPNYNSPLHF.